These 12 T cell receptor beta chains were all obtained from the same sample, sequenced in a study of blood T cell repertoires in COVID-19. TCRdb keeps only in-frame clones here, not all; method: immunoSEQ multiplex PCR. The table records roughly 100,000 clones, roughly nine tenths of them present only once. Source material: peripheral blood. The source is a woman aged 50 to 60 with COVID-19, enrolled during active disease.

This sequence joins TRBV25-1 and TRBJ1-1; D perhaps matches TRBD1 (5 bases). Between the trimmed V and J ends, which lost 1 base and 5 bases, there was a span of 14 bases. The CDR3 runs 15 residues. In germline, CDR1 is MGHDK, CDR2 SYGVNS. CDR3 nucleotide sequence: TGTGCCAGCAGTGAATCGGCGGGGCAAGGGACTGAAGCTTTCTTT. It specifies CASSESAGQGTEAFF.

V and J are TRBV9 and TRBJ2-3, with D hard to call. Deletions cut 0 bases from V and 2 bases from J, with 7 bases between. Germline CDR1 and CDR2: SGDLS and YYNGEE. The CDR3 loop spans 14 amino acids. CDR3 DNA sequence: TGTGCCAGCAGCGTAGGGCCCGACACAGATACGCAGTATTTT. Translated, it gives CASSVGPDTDTQYF.

This clone was seen once. V is TRBV7-2 and J is TRBJ1-2; D is possibly TRBD1 (5 bases). Germline values: CDR1 SGHTA, CDR2 FQGNSA. The CDR3 is made up of 13 amino acids. V shed 7 bases and J shed 0 bases, with 9 bases lying between them. CDR3 in amino acids: CASTGRANYGYTF. Here the CDR3 DNA reads TGTGCCAGCACAGGCAGGGCTAACTATGGCTACACCTTC.

This rearrangement joins TRBV27 to TRBJ1-2; D perhaps matches TRBD1 (6 bases). The V gene lost 7 bases and the J gene lost 7 bases, with 16 bases spanning the gap. The CDR3 has 13 amino acids. Germline CDR1 and CDR2: MNHEY and SMNVEV (reference sequence). The chain's CDR3 is CASNPQGPGGYTF. The DNA for the CDR3 is TGTGCCAGCAACCCCCAGGGGCCTGGTGGCTACACCTTC.

This rearrangement joins TRBV6-5 to TRBJ1-3, with unresolved D. Germline V gives CDR1 MNHEY, CDR2 SVGAGI. V shed 6 bases and J shed 1 base, with 13 bases lying between them. The CDR3 is 15 residues long. For the CDR3, the DNA is TGTGCCAGCAGGACTGCGGGAACGTCTGGAAACACCATATATTTT. This translates into CASRTAGTSGNTIYF.

The chain joins TRBV6-5 to TRBJ1-3; D is perhaps TRBD1 (6 bases). The germline V gene encodes CDR1 MNHEY and CDR2 SVGAGI. The CDR3 is made up of 14 amino acids. The ends were cut back, 7 bases at V and 3 bases at J, with 13 bases in the middle. The CDR3 nucleotides are TGTGCCAGCAATCCAACAGGGAATGGAAACACCATATATTTT. Amino acids: CASNPTGNGNTIYF.

The V and J genes are TRBV6-5 and TRBJ1-3; no definite D call. Germline CDR1 reads MNHEY; CDR2 reads SVGAGI. V shed 6 bases and J shed 4 bases, with 10 bases lying between them. The CDR3 length is 13 residues. DNA for the CDR3: TGTGCCAGCAGCCGGTCCCCCGGAAACACCATATATTTT. Amino acid sequence: CASSRSPGNTIYF.

V and J are TRBV27 and TRBJ1-1; 8 bases are shared with TRBD1. Trimming took 5 bases from V and 3 from J; bases not matched to a gene: 5. Per germline, CDR1 MNHEY and CDR2 SMNVEV (reference sequence). CDR3 length: 14 amino acids. The CDR3 coding sequence is TGTGCCAGCAGTGCAGGGGGCGCGGACACTGAAGCTTTCTTT. Protein: CASSAGGADTEAFF.

This chain uses TRBV25-1 with TRBJ2-2; weak D call: TRBD2 (6 bases). V was trimmed by 6 bases and J by 1 base, leaving 9 bases between them. This CDR3 spans 14 amino acids. Germline V CDR1 and CDR2: MGHDK, SYGVNS. Here the CDR3 DNA reads TGTGCCAGCAGCAGAGCGGGGAACACCGGGGAGCTGTTTTTT. Protein: CASSRAGNTGELFF.

The V and J genes are TRBV25-1 and TRBJ1-4; 7 bases agree with TRBD1. There are 17 residues in the CDR3. CDR1 is MGHDK and CDR2 is SYGVNS in the germline V gene. V was pared by 4 bases and J by 3 bases, with 11 bases of the junction left unmatched. CDR3 sequence (DNA): TGTGCCAGCAGTGGCCCGGCTACAGGGGAAGCTAATGAAAAACTGTTTTTT. Its translation: CASSGPATGEANEKLFF.

Only one count was recorded for this clone. The genes are TRBV6-5 and TRBJ1-1; 8 bases are shared with TRBD1. The trim removed 4 bases at V and 8 bases at J, leaving 9 bases unmatched. There are 14 residues in the CDR3. Germline V lookup: CDR1 MNHEY, CDR2 SVGAGI. In DNA form, the CDR3 reads TGTGCCAGCAGTTCCGGATTTGGACAGGGAGAAGCTTTCTTT. Encoded protein: CASSSGFGQGEAFF.

The chain couples TRBV12-3 or TRBV12-4 to TRBJ1-1, with 7 bases lining up with TRBD1. CDR3 length equals 12 residues. Trimming cost V 6 bases and J 10 bases; bases outside gene matches: 8. The DNA of the CDR3 is TGTGCCAGCAGCTACGACAGGGAAGGAGCTTTCTTT. Translation: CASSYDREGAFF.